This T cell receptor beta chain was retrieved from a study of siplizumab effects on memory and regulatory T cells (dated by TCRdb to between 2018 and 2021). For context, the study as a whole: The study examined how the anti-CD2 antibody siplizumab affects alloreactive T-cell subsets in allogeneic mixed lymphocyte reactions built from human PBMCs.

The library relied on the immunoSEQ multiplex PCR assay. Each sample had some 9.7 x 10^4 TCR templates assayed by the deep sequencing platform. Genomic DNA extracted from sorted T cells was used for TCRbeta CDR3 sequencing. The study's own analysis went as follows. The R programming language was used for the clonal analysis of the TCRbeta CDR3 data. Alloreactive CD4+ and CD8+ clones were defined by comparing unstimulated samples with post-reaction CFSE-low samples. Alloreactive CD4+ clones were assigned to regulatory or non-regulatory origin by matching sequences to sorted unstimulated Treg and non-Treg repertoires. The table was pulled from immuneACCESS by TCRdb, which kept in-frame rearrangements only. Such tables lose some clones; where checked, under half of the loss comes from unresolved V genes, and the rest has no known cause. V and J calls and clone size come straight from that table; D and trimming were deduced from the DNA. This sample lists over 100,000 clones; 90% to 95% were detected once. The ten largest clonotypes hold 0.65% to 0.9% of the sample.

Sorted unstimulated T cells, along with proliferating T cells recovered from mixed lymphocyte reactions, underwent TCRbeta CDR3 sequencing. Fresh whole blood from fewer than 11 HLA-typed healthy donors was used to isolate PBMCs. To map where alloreactive clones came from, unstimulated CD4+ regulatory T cells were FACS-sorted. The germline V end is reduced by 4 bases and the J end by 10 bases; junction bases left unmatched: 11. As encoded in the germline V gene, CDR1 is SGHRS while CDR2 is YFSETQ. The CDR3 spans 14 residues, from the cysteine through the phenylalanine. The entry retains the CDR3 DNA only, 42 bases that are in frame from base 1. As for this clone: What this receptor recognizes is not known. Base quality data are lacking; no much larger clone is found one base away.

What the study reported, not specific to this receptor: Of the alloreactive CD4+ clones that could be mapped, the Treg-derived share averaged about 63% with siplizumab compared with approximately 30% in control reactions. Greater diversity appeared to be present in unstimulated naive T cells than in memory T cells, and a substantial contribution to the alloresponse seemed to be made by naive cells. The cumulative frequency of alloreactive sequences that could be traced back to unstimulated CD4+ memory T cells was significantly reduced by siplizumab. Because sequences below about 10^-5 frequency were poorly captured, only a minor fraction of alloreactive clones could be mapped to unstimulated subsets. For roughly 80-95% of proliferating CD4+ or CD8+ clones, no naive or memory phenotype could be assigned. The suppressive function of proliferating Tregs from siplizumab cultures was not functionally confirmed.

What was sequenced was Tregs sorted from blood. This receptor was identified in a human donor in good health. The chain uses TRBV5-1 and TRBJ2-1, and TRBD2 matches 7 of the central bases. CDR3 region: CASSPGGTRGEQFF. Here is the DNA: TGCGCCAGCAGCCCCGGGGGGACCCGGGGGGAGCAGTTCTTC. The variable domain in full, with residues beyond the CDR3 obtained from the reference TRBV5-1 and TRBJ2-1 genes, is KAGVTQTPRYLIKTRGQQVTLSCSPISGHRSVSWYQQTPGQGLQFLFEYFSETQRNKGNFPGRFSGRQFSNSRSEMNVSTLELGDSALYLCASSPGGTRGEQFFGPGTRLTVL.